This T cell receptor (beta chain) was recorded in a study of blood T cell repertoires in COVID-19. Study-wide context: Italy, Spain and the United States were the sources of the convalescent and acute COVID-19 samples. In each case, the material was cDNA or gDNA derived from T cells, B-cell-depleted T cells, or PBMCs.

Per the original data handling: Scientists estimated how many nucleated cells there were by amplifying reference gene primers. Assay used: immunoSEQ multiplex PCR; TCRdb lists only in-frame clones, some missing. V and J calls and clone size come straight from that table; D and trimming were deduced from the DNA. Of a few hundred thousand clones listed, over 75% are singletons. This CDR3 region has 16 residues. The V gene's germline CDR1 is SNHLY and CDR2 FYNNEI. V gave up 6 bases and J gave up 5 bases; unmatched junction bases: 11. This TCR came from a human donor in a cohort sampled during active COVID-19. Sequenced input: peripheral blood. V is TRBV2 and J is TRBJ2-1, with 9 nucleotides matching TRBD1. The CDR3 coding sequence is TGTGCCAGCAGACGCTTAACAGGGGGCTTAAACAATGAGCAGTTCTTC. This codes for CASRRLTGGLNNEQFF.